A selection of T cell receptor beta chains follows, all from one sample in a study of response to subunit inactivated influenza vaccine. MiXCR, run by TCRdb on the RT-PCR reads, gives a single entry per CDR3 protein. The sample contains just over 300,000 distinct CDR3 sequences, roughly 20% of which appear only once. The specimen was PBMCs from blood, collected about 20 months after vaccination. These receptors all come from a man aged 45 to 75 who received an inactivated influenza vaccine. The CDR3 runs from the conserved cysteine through the conserved F or W. D genes are given only for firm matches. Only part of the rows carry a size: once, few, many, or a class if the clone is expanded.

V,D,size,J,CDR3,DNA
TRBV13,-,-,TRBJ1-4,CASSLSTDNEKLFF,TGTGCCAGCAGCCTATCGACAGACAATGAAAAACTGTTTTTT
TRBV20-1,-,-,TRBJ2-1,CSARQGNNNEQFF,TGCAGTGCTAGACAGGGGAACAACAATGAGCAGTTCTTC
TRBV4-1,-,few,TRBJ1-1,CASSQGPRGVGNTEAFF,TGCGCCAGCAGCCAAGGACCAAGGGGAGTGGGGAACACTGAAGCTTTCTTT
TRBV18,TRBD1,few,TRBJ2-1,CASSPPKFAGGLNEQFF,TGTGCCAGCTCACCCCCGAAGTTCGCAGGGGGTCTCAATGAGCAGTTCTTC
TRBV27,-,-,TRBJ2-7,CASRRDNSYEQYF,TGTGCCAGCAGACGGGACAATTCCTACGAGCAGTACTTC
TRBV5-6,-,few,TRBJ1-4,CASSLQGFQGSNEKLFF,TGTGCCAGCAGCTTGCAAGGTTTCCAGGGCTCAAATGAAAAACTGTTTTTT
TRBV6-1,-,few,TRBJ2-2,CASSRQEGNTGELFF,TGTGCCAGCAGTCGACAGGAAGGGAACACCGGGGAGCTGTTTTTT
TRBV12-3/TRBV12-4,-,-,TRBJ1-1,CASSLFGSDTEAFF,TGTGCCAGCAGTTTATTCGGTTCCGACACTGAAGCTTTCTTT
TRBV18,TRBD1,-,TRBJ2-7,CASSLRDRERVGSYEQYF,TGTGCCAGCTCACTCCGGGACAGGGAACGAGTGGGCTCCTACGAGCAGTACTTC
TRBV28,-,few,TRBJ2-3,CASSLLIPDREGTDTQYF,TGTGCCAGCAGTTTATTGATCCCCGACAGGGAGGGGACAGATACGCAGTATTTT
TRBV15,-,-,TRBJ2-7,CATSRVGNSYEQYF,TGTGCCACCAGCAGAGTTGGCAATTCCTACGAGCAGTACTTC
TRBV7-8,-,few,TRBJ1-1,CASSALTKGRGAEAFF,TGTGCCAGCAGCGCTCTGACGAAGGGAAGAGGGGCTGAAGCTTTCTTT
TRBV12-3/TRBV12-4,-,many,TRBJ1-6,CASSLRSAGVHNSPLHF,TGTGCCAGCAGTTTACGGTCGGCCGGAGTCCATAATTCACCCCTCCACTTT
TRBV25-1,-,few,TRBJ2-5,CASSEYKGGSQETQYF,TGTGCCAGCAGTGAATACAAGGGGGGCTCTCAAGAGACCCAGTACTTC
TRBV5-1,-,-,TRBJ1-2,CASSLQQNYGYTF,TGCGCCAGCAGCTTGCAGCAGAACTATGGCTACACCTTC
TRBV27,-,few,TRBJ1-5,CASSRRALGQPQHF,TGTGCCAGCTCACGGCGGGCCCTAGGGCAGCCCCAGCATTTT
TRBV19,TRBD1,-,TRBJ1-2,CASSIAGTGEAYGYTF,TGTGCCAGTAGTATAGCCGGGACAGGGGAGGCCTATGGCTACACCTTC
TRBV20-1,-,-,TRBJ2-5,CSAVKGPRETQYF,TGCAGTGCCGTCAAAGGGCCGCGAGAGACCCAGTACTTC
TRBV7-8,-,-,TRBJ1-5,CASSYNPMSAISNQPQHF,TGTGCCAGCAGCTATAACCCTATGTCTGCTATCAGCAATCAGCCCCAGCATTTT
TRBV4-2,TRBD1,-,TRBJ1-2,CASSQGTGEGYGYTF,TGTGCCAGCAGCCAAGGAACAGGGGAGGGCTATGGCTACACCTTC
TRBV7-9,-,-,TRBJ2-1,CASSASGVSHNEQFF,TGTGCCAGCAGCGCTTCGGGAGTGTCGCACAATGAGCAGTTCTTC
TRBV5-1,-,-,TRBJ2-1,CASSLNGGNEQFF,TGCGCCAGCAGCTTGAATGGGGGCAATGAGCAGTTCTTC
TRBV3-1,TRBD1,many,TRBJ1-5,CASSQDRGQPQHF,TGCGCCAGCAGCCAAGACAGGGGACAGCCCCAGCATTTT
TRBV6-1,TRBD1,many,TRBJ1-2,CASRSRQGSGGYTF,TGTGCCAGCAGAAGCCGACAGGGGTCTGGAGGCTACACCTTC
TRBV7-2,-,few,TRBJ1-6,CASSLVSYNSPLHF,TGTGCCAGCAGCTTAGTCTCCTATAATTCACCCCTCCACTTT
TRBV18,-,few,TRBJ2-4,CASSPAGQLAKNIQYF,TGTGCCAGCTCACCGGCTGGACAGCTAGCCAAAAACATTCAGTACTTC
TRBV11-1,-,-,TRBJ2-3,CASSPLTADTQYF,TGTGCCAGCAGCCCGCTAACTGCAGATACGCAGTATTTT
TRBV28,-,few,TRBJ1-5,CASSAVQASNQPQHF,TGTGCCAGCAGTGCGGTCCAAGCGAGCAATCAGCCCCAGCATTTT
TRBV7-2,-,-,TRBJ2-4,CASSLAGAKNIQYF,TGTGCCAGCAGTTTGGCGGGGGCTAAAAACATTCAGTACTTC
TRBV7-2,-,few,TRBJ1-5,CASSLGLGYQPQHF,TGTGCCAGCAGCTTAGGTTTGGGGTATCAGCCCCAGCATTTT
TRBV10-3,-,-,TRBJ2-7,CAIRSPDVYEQYF,TGTGCCATCAGGTCCCCAGATGTCTACGAGCAGTACTTC
TRBV10-3,-,-,TRBJ2-3,CAISVDKETQYF,TGTGCCATCTCTGTGGATAAAGAAACGCAGTATTTT
TRBV5-1,-,many,TRBJ1-4,CASSFTGFTDEKLFF,TGCGCCAGCAGCTTTACAGGGTTCACGGATGAAAAACTGTTTTTT
TRBV6-5,TRBD2,-,TRBJ2-2,CASSYLGLGDGELFF,TGTGCCAGCAGCTACTTGGGACTAGGGGACGGGGAGCTGTTTTTT
TRBV10-3,-,-,TRBJ2-2,CAISESITNTGELFF,TGTGCCATCAGTGAGTCGATAACTAACACCGGGGAGCTGTTTTTT
TRBV28,-,few,TRBJ2-7,CASSGPKSSYEQYF,TGTGCCAGCAGCGGTCCCAAGAGCTCCTACGAGCAGTACTTC
TRBV5-5,-,-,TRBJ2-1,CASSWGTKGEQFF,TGTGCCAGCAGCTGGGGGACGAAGGGTGAGCAGTTCTTC
TRBV29-1,TRBD2,-,TRBJ2-3,CSVRTSGGFTDTQYF,TGCAGCGTTAGGACTAGCGGGGGTTTCACAGATACGCAGTATTTT
TRBV5-1,-,-,TRBJ1-6,CASRPVQGKSRSPLHF,TGCGCCAGCAGACCTGTCCAGGGGAAGAGTCGGTCACCCCTCCACTTT
TRBV2,-,few,TRBJ1-3,CASFYHSGNTIYF,TGTGCCAGCTTTTACCACTCTGGAAACACCATATATTTT
TRBV5-1,-,-,TRBJ1-4,CASSRRVDEKLFF,TGCGCCAGCAGCCGACGTGTAGATGAAAAACTGTTTTTT
TRBV28,-,few,TRBJ1-2,CASSFQGNYGYTF,TGTGCCAGCAGCTTCCAGGGTAACTATGGCTACACCTTC
TRBV12-3/TRBV12-4,TRBD1,few,TRBJ1-5,CASSPRTGVVGPQHF,TGTGCCAGCAGTCCTAGGACAGGGGTCGTTGGGCCCCAGCATTTT
TRBV20-1,-,few,TRBJ2-3,CSARESGDTSTDTQYF,TGCAGTGCTAGAGAATCAGGGGACACTAGCACAGATACGCAGTATTTT
TRBV30,-,many,TRBJ1-1,CAWAGGSSEAFF,TGTGCCTGGGCTGGTGGGTCCTCTGAAGCTTTCTTT
TRBV15,-,few,TRBJ1-4,CATSRAGATNEKLFF,TGTGCCACCAGCAGAGCCGGGGCAACTAATGAAAAACTGTTTTTT
TRBV10-3,-,-,TRBJ2-3,CAIGKSGTDTQYF,TGTGCCATTGGGAAGTCGGGCACAGATACGCAGTATTTT
TRBV10-3,-,few,TRBJ1-1,CAISEPMLGIEAFF,TGTGCCATCAGCGAGCCAATGCTAGGCATTGAAGCTTTCTTT
TRBV27,-,-,TRBJ2-1,CASSLLGQSSYNEQFF,TGTGCCAGCAGTTTATTAGGACAGAGCTCCTACAATGAGCAGTTCTTC
TRBV7-2,-,many,TRBJ1-2,CASSLAGAIGYGYTF,TGTGCCAGCAGCTTAGCAGGAGCGATCGGCTATGGCTACACCTTC
TRBV11-2,-,-,TRBJ1-2,CASSRVGGSNYGYTF,TGTGCCAGCAGCCGGGTGGGGGGTTCGAACTATGGCTACACCTTC
TRBV6-2/TRBV6-3,-,once,TRBJ2-1,CASTLGIGHNPPQSSYNEQFF,TGTGCCAGCACCCTAGGCATTGGACACAACCCCCCTCAGAGTTCGTACAATGAGCAGTTCTTC
TRBV7-2,-,medium-sized,TRBJ1-2,CASSLVANYGYTF,TGTGCCAGCAGCTTAGTGGCTAACTATGGCTACACCTTC
TRBV9,-,-,TRBJ1-1,CASSLTGGVGGPEAFF,TGTGCCAGCAGCCTCACGGGGGGGGTTGGAGGTCCTGAAGCTTTCTTT
TRBV29-1,-,-,TRBJ1-3,CSVDAMLNGNTIYF,TGCAGCGTTGATGCGATGTTAAATGGAAACACCATATATTTT
TRBV20-1,-,few,TRBJ2-5,CSVLTSFGPETQYF,TGCAGTGTTTTGACTAGTTTCGGCCCAGAGACCCAGTACTTC
TRBV7-2,-,many,TRBJ1-2,CASSLAGAYGYTF,TGTGCCAGCAGCTTAGCAGGGGCCTATGGCTACACCTTC
TRBV5-1,-,-,TRBJ1-2,CASSLAGTVNPYGYTF,TGCGCCAGCAGCTTGGCCGGGACTGTGAACCCCTATGGCTACACCTTC